These 2 T cell receptor beta chains originate from one sample sequenced in a study of cytomegalovirus exposure and HLA in healthy donors. The PCR was carried out with 60 Vbeta primers and 13 Jbeta primers. Generated by immunoSEQ multiplex PCR, the TCRdb table keeps only in-frame clones and is missing some. This sample's table reports 200,000 to 250,000 clones. The sample was PBMCs. Receptor source: a woman in her thirties in good health and CMV-seropositive.

CDR3 sequence: CASSFDRDRAVRTGELFF. The CDR3 DNA is TGTGCCAGCAGCTTCGACCGGGACAGGGCCGTAAGAACCGGGGAGCTGTTTTTT. V usage is TRBV7-2 and J usage is TRBJ2-2, with 9 bases identical to TRBD1. The germline CDR1 and CDR2 sequences are SGHTA and FQGNSA. The CDR3 runs to 18 residues. Trimming at V came to 3 bases and at J to 5 bases, leaving 13 bases not matched to a gene.

The CDR3, as DNA: TGTGCCAGCGTAGAACAGGGGACTGAAGCTTTCTTT. Translation gives CASVEQGTEAFF. This chain links TRBV7-2 with TRBJ1-1; 7 bases align to TRBD1. The CDR3 is made up of 12 amino acids. J gave up 5 bases and V 8 bases, and 5 bases lay outside the gene matches. CDR1 and CDR2 from the germline V gene are SGHTA and FQGNSA.